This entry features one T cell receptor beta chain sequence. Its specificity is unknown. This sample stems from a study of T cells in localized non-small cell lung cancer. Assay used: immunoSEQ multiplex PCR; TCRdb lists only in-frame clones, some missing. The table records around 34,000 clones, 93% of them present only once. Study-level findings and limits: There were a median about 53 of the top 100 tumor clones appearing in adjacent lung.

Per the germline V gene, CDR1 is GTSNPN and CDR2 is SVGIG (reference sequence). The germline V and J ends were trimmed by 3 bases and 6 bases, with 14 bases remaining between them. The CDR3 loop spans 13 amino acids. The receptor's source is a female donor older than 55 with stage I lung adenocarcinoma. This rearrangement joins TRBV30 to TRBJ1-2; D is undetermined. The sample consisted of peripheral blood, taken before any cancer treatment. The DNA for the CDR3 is TGTGCCTGGAGGCGTCAGGCCCAGAATGGCTACACCTTC. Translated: CAWRRQAQNGYTF.